One sample yielded the 27 T cell receptor beta chains listed below, sequenced in a study of blood T cell repertoires in COVID-19. Assay used: immunoSEQ multiplex PCR; TCRdb lists only in-frame clones, some missing. The data contain fewer than 200,000 clones, approximately 78% of them seen just once; the ten biggest clones take up around a sixth. Source material: PBMCs or T cells enriched from blood (not recorded which). The receptor set was obtained from a woman in her forties or fifties who had recovered from COVID-19.

Comment on this clone: Within the sample, other DNA sequences also encode this same CDR3. The chain uses TRBV7-2 and TRBJ1-1; D may be TRBD1 (5 bases). Germline V lookup: CDR1 SGHTA, CDR2 FQGNSA. The CDR3 is 14 amino acids. Trimming shortened V by 0 bases and J by 4 bases, and 9 bases separated the two germline ends. CDR3 residues: CASSLARGGTEAFF. The DNA for the CDR3 is TGTGCCAGCAGCTTAGCTAGGGGAGGCACTGAAGCTTTCTTT.

This clone was found a few times. The chain recombines TRBV7-3 with TRBJ1-4, with D tentatively TRBD1 (5 bases). V lost 5 bases, J lost 3 bases, and 13 bases lay in between. Germline V gene sequence: CDR1 SGHTA, CDR2 FQGTGA. CDR3 length: 15 amino acids. The CDR3 DNA follows: TGTGCCAGCAGCCGAAGCGGGGCGGCTAATGAAAAACTGTTTTTT. Translating it yields CASSRSGAANEKLFF.

V and J are TRBV5-1 and TRBJ1-4; the D is unclear. CDR1 SGHRS and CDR2 YFSETQ come from the germline V gene. The CDR3 spans 16 residues. With 0 bases removed from V and 5 bases from J, the gap between germline ends came to 14 bases. The CDR3 DNA sequence: TGCGCCAGCAGCTTGGCTGGGCCCGACAACAATGAAAAACTGTTTTTT. Protein: CASSLAGPDNNEKLFF.

The count of this clone is one. CDR3 sequence (DNA): TGTGCCAGCAGTGTCGGGACTAGCGGGCTCACATCCACCGGGGAGCTGTTTTTT. Translation gives CASSVGTSGLTSTGELFF. V usage is TRBV27 and J usage is TRBJ2-2, with TRBD2 matching 12 bases. CDR1 and CDR2 from the germline V gene are MNHEY and SMNVEV (reference sequence). CDR3 length: 18 amino acids. V dropped 5 bases and J dropped 4; count of bases not matched to a gene: 11.

The chain carries TRBV28 and TRBJ2-5; TRBD1 is a possible D gene (5 bases). Between the trimmed V and J ends, which lost 3 bases and 3 bases, there was a span of 11 bases. The CDR3 has 14 amino acids. Germline CDR1 reads MDHEN; CDR2 reads SYDVKM. The CDR3 loop is CASSFPGHKETQYF. In DNA, the CDR3 is TGTGCCAGCAGTTTCCCAGGGCATAAAGAGACCCAGTACTTC.

In regard to this clone: This specimen includes other DNA sequences encoding the same CDR3. The chain couples TRBV28 to TRBJ1-3; D not resolved. CDR3 length: 14 amino acids. Germline loops: CDR1 MDHEN, CDR2 SYDVKM. Trimming left V 4 bases short and J 0 bases short, with 7 bases between. The CDR3 reads CASSSPSSGNTIYF. The CDR3 region has the DNA TGTGCCAGCAGTTCCCCCAGCTCTGGAAACACCATATATTTT.

This clone was seen only a few times. The chain carries TRBV19 and TRBJ1-4; tentative D call: TRBD1 (6 bases). Trimming took off 5 bases at V and 10 bases at J, with 23 bases between the two ends. The CDR3 is made up of 16 amino acids. Germline lookup yields CDR1 LNHDA and CDR2 SQIVND (reference sequence). CDR3 amino acids: CASSLEQGFGVGKLFF. CDR3 nucleotide sequence: TGTGCCAGTAGTTTGGAACAGGGTTTCGGAGTTGGAAAACTGTTTTTT.

The sample holds many counts of this clone. The chain employs TRBV11-2 and TRBJ1-2; the D gene is possibly TRBD1 (5 bases). Germline loops: CDR1 SGHAT, CDR2 FQNNGV. The CDR3 contains 13 residues. The germline V and J ends were trimmed by 6 bases and 8 bases, with 16 bases remaining between them. The CDR3 sequence is CASSRDLSMGYTF. The CDR3 nucleotides read TGTGCCAGCAGTCGGGACTTATCCATGGGCTACACCTTC.

V usage is TRBV30 and J usage is TRBJ1-1, with a possible D match to TRBD1 (6 bases). Trimming removed 4 bases from V and 5 bases from J, with 11 bases in between. Germline V lookup: CDR1 GTSNPN, CDR2 SVGIG (reference sequence). This CDR3 has 12 amino acids. CDR3 bases: TGTGCCTGGACGGCAGGGGCTACTGAAGCTTTCTTT. Amino acid sequence: CAWTAGATEAFF.

The V and J genes are TRBV4-1 and TRBJ1-2; 7 bases match TRBD1. V was clipped by 0 bases and J by 4 bases; unmatched bases: 8. The CDR3 has 16 amino acids. Germline values: CDR1 MGHRA, CDR2 YSYEKL. The CDR3 loop is CASSQEDRGRIYGYTF. The CDR3 nucleotides read TGCGCCAGCAGCCAAGAAGATAGGGGGCGGATCTATGGCTACACCTTC.

This clone occurred once. The rearrangement links TRBV18 to TRBJ1-5; 10 nucleotides align to TRBD1. CDR3 length equals 15 residues. The V gene's germline CDR1 is KGHSH and CDR2 LQKENI. V shed 0 bases and J 4 bases; nucleotides not matched to a gene: 0. For the CDR3, the DNA is TGTGCCAGCTCACCACCGGGACAGGGGAATCAGCCCCAGCATTTT. It is translated as CASSPPGQGNQPQHF.

The rearrangement joins TRBV3-1 (or the pseudogene TRBV3-2) to TRBJ1-6; the D is unclear. CDR3 length: 13 residues. Germline values: CDR1 LGHDT, CDR2 YNNKEL (reference sequence). Trimming removed 2 bases at V and 19 bases at J, with 18 bases between. CDR3 region: CASSQLLVAGLHF. In nucleotides, the CDR3 is TGTGCCAGCAGCCAACTCCTCGTGGCGGGCTTACACTTT.

This clone was counted a single time. The chain carries TRBV24-1 and TRBJ2-7; tentatively, D is TRBD2 (5 bases). CDR1 and CDR2 from the germline V gene are KGHDR and SFDVKD. The CDR3 has 14 amino acids. The germline V and J ends were trimmed by 3 bases and 1 base, with 9 bases remaining between them. CDR3 loop: CATSDPRGSYEQYF. The CDR3 DNA follows: TGTGCCACCAGTGATCCCCGGGGTTCCTACGAGCAGTACTTC.

V usage is TRBV5-1 and J usage is TRBJ2-3; the match to TRBD2 covers 11 bases. This CDR3 region has 16 residues. Unmatched junction bases numbered 8, after V lost 6 bases and J lost 2 bases. The germline gives CDR1 SGHRS, CDR2 YFSETQ. CDR3 in amino acids: CASNPGTSGFTDTQYF. The CDR3 DNA reads TGCGCCAGCAACCCCGGGACTAGCGGATTCACAGATACGCAGTATTTT. Complete variable domain (other parts from reference TRBV5-1 and TRBJ2-3): KAGVTQTPRYLIKTRGQQVTLSCSPISGHRSVSWYQQTPGQGLQFLFEYFSETQRNKGNFPGRFSGRQFSNSRSEMNVSTLELGDSALYLCASNPGTSGFTDTQYFGPGTRLTVL.

The CDR3 DNA follows: TGTGCCAGTAGTATAGAGGGGGCCCCCGCCGGCTCCTACAATGAGCAGTTCTTC. Its translation is CASSIEGAPAGSYNEQFF. The rearrangement uses TRBV19 and TRBJ2-1; weak D call: TRBD1 (6 bases). CDR1 is LNHDA and CDR2 is SQIVND in the germline V gene (reference sequence). There are 18 residues in the CDR3. Trimming removed 0 bases from V and 0 bases from J, with 15 bases in between.

This clone has just a few counts. The chain links TRBV6-5 to TRBJ1-5, with 7 bases lining up with TRBD1. The CDR3 loop spans 15 amino acids. The germline V gene has CDR1 MNHEY and CDR2 SVGAGI. Trimming removed 6 bases from V and 5 bases from J; junction bases left unmatched: 10. CDR3 loop: CASRPTGYFHQPQHF. The CDR3 DNA sequence: TGTGCCAGCAGGCCGACAGGGTATTTTCATCAGCCCCAGCATTTT.

V is TRBV7-3 and J is TRBJ1-2; tentatively, D is TRBD1 (5 bases). Per germline, CDR1 SGHTA and CDR2 FQGTGA. This CDR3 region has 16 residues. Trimming cost V 5 bases and J 4 bases, with 20 bases left between them. CDR3 loop: CASSPNSQTDFYGYTF. In nucleotides, the CDR3 is TGTGCCAGCAGCCCTAACAGCCAGACAGATTTCTATGGCTACACCTTC.

In this sample, this clone turned up a few times. The rearrangement joins TRBV5-1 to TRBJ1-1; D gene ambiguous. V was trimmed by 1 base and J by 3 bases, leaving 13 bases between them. Germline V lookup: CDR1 SGHRS, CDR2 YFSETQ. The CDR3 covers 15 residues. CDR3 DNA sequence: TGCGCCAGCAGCTTGCAGCCGACCCGGGACACTGAAGCTTTCTTT. Residues: CASSLQPTRDTEAFF.

This clone has only a few counts. J is TRBJ1-2 and V is TRBV27, with TRBD1 matching over 7 bases. The J segment lost 6 bases and the V segment lost 2 bases, leaving 15 bases of the junction unmatched. Looked up from germline, CDR1 is MNHEY and CDR2 is SMNVEV (reference sequence). The CDR3 runs to 17 residues. The CDR3 sequence is CASSLEGTQGGADGYTF. The CDR3 DNA reads TGTGCCAGCAGTTTAGAAGGCACACAAGGGGGCGCGGATGGCTACACCTTC.

J is TRBJ1-3 and V is TRBV5-6, with TRBD1 as a possible D gene (6 bases). Trimming left V 4 bases short and J 1 base short, with 9 bases between. The CDR3 covers 14 residues. CDR1 SGHDT and CDR2 YYEEEE come from the germline V gene. CDR3 sequence: CASSRDISGNTIYF. The CDR3 DNA is TGTGCCAGCAGCAGGGACATTTCTGGAAACACCATATATTTT.

The rearrangement joins TRBV7-3 to TRBJ2-1; 9 nucleotides agree with TRBD1. CDR3 length: 15 residues. The germline gives CDR1 SGHTA, CDR2 FQGTGA. The V and J ends lost 3 bases and 9 bases, in that order; junction bases with no gene match: 9. The CDR3 sequence is CASSFPGTGSGEQFF. In DNA form, the CDR3 reads TGTGCCAGCAGCTTCCCCGGGACAGGGTCCGGTGAGCAGTTCTTC.

The chain carries TRBV6-5 and TRBJ2-1; no definite D call. V gave up 2 bases and J gave up 6 bases, with 11 bases separating them. The CDR3 runs to 14 residues. CDR1 MNHEY and CDR2 SVGAGI come from the germline V gene. Written as DNA, the CDR3 is TGTGCCAGCAGTTACGGCGGTTCACGCAATGAGCAGTTCTTC. Its protein product is CASSYGGSRNEQFF.

The V and J genes are TRBV11-2 and TRBJ2-1, with 7 bases identical to TRBD1. The V gene's germline CDR1 is SGHAT and CDR2 FQNNGV. This CDR3 is built from 15 residues. V gave up 5 bases and J gave up 5 bases; unmatched junction bases: 9. Here the CDR3 reads CASSLRTGPNNEQFF. Here the CDR3 DNA reads TGTGCCAGCAGCCTTAGGACAGGTCCGAACAATGAGCAGTTCTTC.

The V gene is TRBV7-9, the J gene TRBJ1-1, with 7 nucleotides matching TRBD1. J was trimmed by 4 bases and V by 2 bases; bases with no gene match: 7. From germline, CDR1 is SEHNR and CDR2 FQNEAQ (reference sequence). This CDR3 is built from 15 residues. CDR3 DNA sequence: TGTGCCAGCAGCTTAACGACAGGGATGGGCACTGAAGCTTTCTTT. Translating gives CASSLTTGMGTEAFF.

This chain connects TRBV19 to TRBJ1-2, with 8 bases aligning to TRBD1. Trimming took 10 bases from V and 7 from J; bases not matched to a gene: 14. CDR3 length: 14 amino acids. Germline V gene sequence: CDR1 LNHDA, CDR2 SQIVND (reference sequence). This CDR3 is CATIQTGVGGGYTF. The CDR3 region has the DNA TGTGCCACTATCCAGACAGGGGTTGGAGGTGGCTACACCTTC.

The chain is built from TRBV24-1 and TRBJ2-3; 9 positions agree with TRBD2. Germline V gene data show CDR1 as KGHDR and CDR2 as SFDVKD. The CDR3 has 14 residues. Trimming removed 8 bases from V and 6 bases from J; junction bases left unmatched: 8. This chain's CDR3 is CATKGGRAVDTQYF. The CDR3 DNA sequence: TGTGCCACCAAGGGCGGGAGGGCCGTGGATACGCAGTATTTT.

V is TRBV28 and J is TRBJ2-7; D is possibly TRBD1 (5 bases). The CDR3 is made up of 12 amino acids. Germline loops: CDR1 MDHEN, CDR2 SYDVKM. The V end lost 7 bases, the J end lost 4 bases, and 11 bases lay between the germline ends. The CDR3 region is CASNLKGYEQYF. CDR3 DNA sequence: TGTGCCAGCAACTTAAAGGGGTACGAGCAGTACTTC.